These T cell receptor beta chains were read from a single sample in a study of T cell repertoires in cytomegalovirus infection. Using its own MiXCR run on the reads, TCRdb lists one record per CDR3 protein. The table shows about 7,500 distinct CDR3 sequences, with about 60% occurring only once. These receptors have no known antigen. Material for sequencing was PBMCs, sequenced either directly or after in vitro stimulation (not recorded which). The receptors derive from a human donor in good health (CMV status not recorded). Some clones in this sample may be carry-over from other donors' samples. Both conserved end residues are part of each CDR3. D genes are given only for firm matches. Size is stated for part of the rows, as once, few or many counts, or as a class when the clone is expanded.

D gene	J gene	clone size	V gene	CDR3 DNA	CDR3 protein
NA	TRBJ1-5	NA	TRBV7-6	TGTGCCAGCAGCTCCGAAACAGACAGCTATCAGCCCCAGCATTTT	CASSSETDSYQPQHF
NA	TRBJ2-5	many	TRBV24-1	TGTGCCACCAGTGATTCCCTTACCCAAGAGACCCAGTACTTC	CATSDSLTQETQYF
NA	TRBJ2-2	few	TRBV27	TGTGCCAGCAGTCTGGACACCCGGGGAACCGGGGAGCTGTTTTTT	CASSLDTRGTGELFF
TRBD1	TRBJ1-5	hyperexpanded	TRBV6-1	TGTGCCACAGGCCTCCGACAGGGGACCAATCAGCCCCAGCATTTT	CATGLRQGTNQPQHF
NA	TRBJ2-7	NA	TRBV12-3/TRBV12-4	TGTGCCAGCAGTTTTTCCTACGAGCAGTACTTC	CASSFSYEQYF
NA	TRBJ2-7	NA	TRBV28	TGTGCCAGCAGCCGTGCGGGGTACGAGCAGTACTTC	CASSRAGYEQYF
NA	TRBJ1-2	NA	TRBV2	TGCGCCAGCAAGGACCGCCTCTCCCCCTGGGGAGGCTACCCCTTC	CASKDRLSPWGGYPF
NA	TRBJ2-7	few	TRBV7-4	TGTGCCAGCAGCCCTCGGCGGGACAAGTCCTCCTACGAGCAGTACTTC	CASSPRRDKSSYEQYF
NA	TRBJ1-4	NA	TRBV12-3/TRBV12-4	TGTGCCAGCGGAACCCAAGCAACTAATGAAAAACTGTTTTTT	CASGTQATNEKLFF
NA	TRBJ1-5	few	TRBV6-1	TGTGCCAGCAGTGAAGAGACAGGAGCCCGGGGCAATCAGCCCCAGCATTTT	CASSEETGARGNQPQHF
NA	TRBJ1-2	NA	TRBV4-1	TGTTCCAGCAGCCAAGGCCCCCGGGAACATCTCTATGGCTACACCTTC	CSSSQGPREHLYGYTF
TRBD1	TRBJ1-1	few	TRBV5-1	TGCGCCAGCTGGGACAGGTTCAACACTGAAGCTTTCTTT	CASWDRFNTEAFF
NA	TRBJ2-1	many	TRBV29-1	TGCAGCGTCACGGATGGTCGAAGCTCCTACAATGAGCAGTTCTTC	CSVTDGRSSYNEQFF
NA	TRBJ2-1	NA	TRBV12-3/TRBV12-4	TGTGCCAGCAGCTCCCTAAGCCTCCGTGTTGGAGAAAGGTCCTACAATGAGCAGTTCTTC	CASSSLSLRVGERSYNEQFF
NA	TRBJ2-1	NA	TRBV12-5	TGTGCTAGTGGTTTGGTATCGGTAATAGGGGCCGTCCCCTCCACTGAGCAGTTATTC	CASGLVSVIGAVPSTEQLF
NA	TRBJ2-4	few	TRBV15	TGTGCCACCAGCAGCCAACCCGGGCTTCTAGCCAAAAACATTCAGTACTTC	CATSSQPGLLAKNIQYF
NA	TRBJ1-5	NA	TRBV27	TGTTCCAGAAGTGCAGGGTCTGGGCAGCCCAGGCATTTT	CSRSAGSGQPRHF